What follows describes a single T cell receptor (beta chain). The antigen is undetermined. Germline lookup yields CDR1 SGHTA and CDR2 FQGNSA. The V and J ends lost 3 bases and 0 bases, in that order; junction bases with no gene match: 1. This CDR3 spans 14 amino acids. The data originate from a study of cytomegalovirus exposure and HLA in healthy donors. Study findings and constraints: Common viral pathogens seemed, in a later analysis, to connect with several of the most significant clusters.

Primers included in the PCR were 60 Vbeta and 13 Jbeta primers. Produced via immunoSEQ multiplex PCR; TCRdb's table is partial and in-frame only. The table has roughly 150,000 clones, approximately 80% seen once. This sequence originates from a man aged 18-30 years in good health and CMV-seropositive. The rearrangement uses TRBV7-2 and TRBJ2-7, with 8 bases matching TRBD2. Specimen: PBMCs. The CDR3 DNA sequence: TGTGCCAGCAGCTTGGGACTAGTCTCCTACGAGCAGTACTTC. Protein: CASSLGLVSYEQYF. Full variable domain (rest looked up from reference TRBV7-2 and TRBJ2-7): GAGVSQSPSNKVTEKGKDVELRCDPISGHTALYWYRQSLGQGLEFLIYFQGNSAPDKSGLPSDRFSAERTGGSVSTLTIQRTQQEDSAVYLCASSLGLVSYEQYFGPGTRLTVT.